This TCR beta chain was identified during a study of blood T cell repertoires in COVID-19. Study details: Whether acute or convalescent, the COVID-19 samples came from the United States, Italy and Spain.

CDR3 length equals 15 residues. Germline CDR1 MGHDK, CDR2 SYGVNS. V was clipped by 3 bases and J by 0 bases, with 11 bases between them. Original handling: Researchers report that nucleated cell counts were estimated from reference gene primer amplification. Some clones are missing from TCRdb's copy, which holds only in-frame ones; the method was immunoSEQ multiplex PCR. That table gives V, J and clone size, and the DNA gave D and trimming. Among roughly 66,000 clones, around 82% were seen once, and the ten largest hold around 6.3%. The receptor's source is a man in his fifties or sixties with acute or convalescent COVID-19. The genes are TRBV25-1 and TRBJ1-2; possible D gene TRBD1, 5 bases. The specimen was peripheral blood. CDR3 sequence (DNA): TGTGCCAGCAGTGAGACAGCCCATGCTAACTATGGCTACACCTTC. It translates to CASSETAHANYGYTF.